The 15 T cell receptor beta chains reported below all come from one sample, sequenced in a study of T cells after yellow fever vaccination. TCRdb reanalysed the 5' RACE reads using MiXCR and keeps one entry per CDR3 protein. The sample lists some 500,000 distinct CDR3 sequences; roughly 12% were seen once. The material was PBMCs, obtained on the day of the yellow fever booster vaccination. The receptors here all came from a man aged 25 to 40 who received the YFV17D yellow fever vaccine.

The V and J genes are TRBV30 and TRBJ2-4; 7 bases match TRBD1. Trimming took 2 bases from V and 15 from J; bases not matched to a gene: 10. Germline V gives CDR1 GTSNPN, CDR2 SVGIG (reference sequence). CDR3 size: 12 residues. CDR3 in DNA: TGTGCCTGGAGTTCTGACAGGGTTGCCATGTACTTC. This gives the protein CAWSSDRVAMYF. Full variable domain (rest looked up from reference TRBV30 and TRBJ2-4): SQTIHQWPATLVQPVGSPLSLECTVEGTSNPNLYWYRQAAGRGLQLLFYSVGIGQISSEVPQNLSASRPQDRQFILSSKKLLLSDSGFYLCAWSSDRVAMYFGAGTRLSVL.

This clonotype was detected a few times. The V call is TRBV6-6, the J call TRBJ1-2; 7 nucleotides line up with TRBD1. V shed 2 bases, J shed 5 bases, and the junction held 2 bases outside the gene matches. Germline loops: CDR1 MNHNY, CDR2 SVGAGI (reference sequence). The CDR3 runs to 13 residues. The CDR3 protein is CASSYRGQYGYTF. CDR3 DNA: TGTGCCAGCAGTTACAGGGGGCAGTATGGCTACACCTTC.

In this sample, this clonotype turned up a few times. The chain is built from TRBV14 and TRBJ2-4; 8 nucleotides align to TRBD1. V lost 0 bases, J lost 4 bases, and 8 bases stayed unmatched. This CDR3 spans 17 amino acids. Looked up from germline, CDR1 is SGHDN and CDR2 is FVKESK. CDR3 amino acids: CASSQDLSQGAKNIQYF. The CDR3 coding sequence is TGTGCCAGCAGCCAAGATTTATCTCAGGGGGCTAAAAACATTCAGTACTTC.

CDR3 protein: CASTSIARYEQYF. The CDR3, as DNA: TGTGCCAGCACTTCAATAGCGAGGTACGAGCAGTACTTC. This chain joins TRBV12-3 or TRBV12-4 and TRBJ2-7; weak D call: TRBD2 (5 bases). This CDR3 has 13 amino acids. The ends were cut back, 7 bases at V and 4 bases at J, with 14 bases in the middle.

In its sample, this clonotype was seen a few times. The chain has TRBV7-9 and TRBJ2-5; no definite D call. V was trimmed by 1 base and J by 13 bases, leaving 16 bases between them. This CDR3 is 13 amino acids long. Germline assignment: CDR1 SEHNR and CDR2 FQNEAQ (reference sequence). DNA of the CDR3: TGTGCCAGCAGCTTAGTGTCCTTAGCCCTTATGTACTTC. Residues: CASSLVSLALMYF. Full variable domain (missing parts from reference TRBV7-9 and TRBJ2-5): DTGVSQNPRHKITKRGQNVTFRCDPISEHNRLYWYRQTLGQGPEFLTYFQNEAQLEKSRLLSDRFSAERPKGSFSTLEIQRTEQGDSAMYLCASSLVSLALMYFGPGTRLLVL.

This clonotype was seen at least ten times. The chain couples TRBV12-3 or TRBV12-4 to TRBJ1-5; D is uncertain. V lost 6 bases and J 6 bases, leaving 12 bases between the germline ends. This CDR3 comprises 13 residues. The CDR3 nucleotides are TGTGCCAGCAGACTGGCGGCGGGTCAGCCCCAGCATTTT. It encodes CASRLAAGQPQHF.

This clonotype was detected only a few times. V is TRBV6-1 and J is TRBJ2-7; D is undetermined. Trimming cost V 6 bases and J 0 bases, with 12 bases left between them. This CDR3 is built from 14 residues. Germline V CDR1 and CDR2: MNHNS, SASEGT. The CDR3 sequence is CASRVRIGSYEQYF. The CDR3 bases are TGTGCCAGCAGGGTCAGGATTGGCTCCTACGAGCAGTACTTC.

This clonotype came up a few times. The chain carries TRBV6-2 or TRBV6-3 and TRBJ2-1, with 9 bases fitting TRBD2. CDR1 is MNHEY, CDR2 SVGEGT, per germline. This CDR3 is built from 17 residues. The junction had 9 bases not matched to a gene; V was cut back by 5 bases and J by 1 base. The CDR3 spells CASSIPLSGRSYNEQFF. CDR3 bases: TGTGCCAGCAGTATCCCCCTAAGCGGGAGGTCCTACAATGAGCAGTTCTTC.

This clonotype appeared a few times. The chain combines TRBV11-1 with TRBJ2-1, with 10 bases lining up with TRBD2. CDR1 SGHAT and CDR2 FQDESV come from the germline V gene (reference sequence). The junction had 23 bases not matched to a gene; V was cut back by 5 bases and J by 4 bases. CDR3 size: 21 residues. Written as DNA, the CDR3 is TGTGCCAGCAGCCCTCTTACCCGGACAGGGTTAGCGGGAGGCAAATACAATGAGCAGTTCTTC. It is translated as CASSPLTRTGLAGGKYNEQFF.

The gene calls are TRBV7-9 and TRBJ1-6; D unresolved. V lost 2 bases and J lost 7, with 12 bases in between. CDR1 is SEHNR, CDR2 FQNEAQ, per germline (reference sequence). This CDR3 is built from 15 residues. The CDR3: CASSLSSARNSPLHF. CDR3 nucleotides: TGTGCCAGCAGCTTATCGTCTGCACGAAATTCACCCCTCCACTTT.

V and J are TRBV20-1 and TRBJ1-1, with D hard to call. Deletions cut 6 bases from V and 3 bases from J, with 14 bases between. The CDR3 runs 13 residues. Germline values: CDR1 DFQATT, CDR2 SNEGSKA (reference sequence). CDR3 nucleotides: TGCAGTGCCTCAGATGGTGGGGACACTGAAGCTTTCTTT. It yields the protein CSASDGGDTEAFF.

This clonotype was counted only a few times. The rearrangement joins TRBV29-1 to TRBJ2-1; 7 bases match TRBD1. The ends lost 7 bases at V and 4 bases at J; junction bases unmatched: 13. Germline lookup yields CDR1 SQVTM and CDR2 ANQGSEA. The CDR3 covers 15 residues. This CDR3 reads CSAQGQPTAYNEQFF. The CDR3 coding sequence is TGCAGCGCTCAGGGACAGCCTACTGCTTACAATGAGCAGTTCTTC.

This clonotype has a handful of counts. The V gene is TRBV14, the J gene TRBJ2-7; D unresolved. Germline CDR1 SGHDN, CDR2 FVKESK. Trimming took 6 bases from V and 0 from J, leaving 24 bases between them. This CDR3 has 18 residues. CDR3 protein: CASSSGGATTSFSYEQYF. As DNA, the CDR3 is TGTGCCAGCAGTTCCGGCGGAGCAACGACCTCTTTCTCCTACGAGCAGTACTTC.

There are a few counts of this clonotype. This chain joins TRBV27 and TRBJ2-5; 9 nucleotides agree with TRBD1. The CDR3 is 15 residues long. Trimming removed 5 bases from V and 4 bases from J; junction bases left unmatched: 8. Looked up from germline, CDR1 is MNHEY and CDR2 is SMNVEV (reference sequence). The DNA for the CDR3 is TGTGCCAGCAGTCCCCTTACAGGGGGCCTAGAGACCCAGTACTTC. Translated, it gives CASSPLTGGLETQYF.

The V gene is TRBV20-1, the J gene TRBJ2-1; 16 bases align to TRBD2. V lost 3 bases to trimming and J lost 10 bases; unmatched junction nucleotides: 9. CDR3 length equals 16 residues. The germline V gene has CDR1 DFQATT and CDR2 SNEGSKA (reference sequence). The CDR3 spells CSARGTSGRAPPEQFF. As DNA, the CDR3 is TGCAGTGCTAGGGGGACTAGCGGGAGGGCACCGCCCGAGCAGTTCTTC.